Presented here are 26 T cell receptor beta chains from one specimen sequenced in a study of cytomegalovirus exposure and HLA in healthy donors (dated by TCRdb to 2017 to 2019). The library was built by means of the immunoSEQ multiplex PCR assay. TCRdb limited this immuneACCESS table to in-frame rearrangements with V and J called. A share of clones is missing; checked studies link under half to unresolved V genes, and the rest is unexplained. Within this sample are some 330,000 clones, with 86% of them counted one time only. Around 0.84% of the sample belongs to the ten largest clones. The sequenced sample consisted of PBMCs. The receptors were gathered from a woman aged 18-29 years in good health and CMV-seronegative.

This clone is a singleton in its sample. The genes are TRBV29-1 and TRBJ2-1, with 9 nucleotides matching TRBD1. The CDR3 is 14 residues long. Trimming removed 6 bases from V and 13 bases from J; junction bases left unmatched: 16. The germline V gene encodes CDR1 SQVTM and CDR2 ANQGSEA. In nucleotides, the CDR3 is TGCAGCGTCACTACAGGGGGCGCAGGGAATGTACAGTTCTTC. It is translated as CSVTTGGAGNVQFF.

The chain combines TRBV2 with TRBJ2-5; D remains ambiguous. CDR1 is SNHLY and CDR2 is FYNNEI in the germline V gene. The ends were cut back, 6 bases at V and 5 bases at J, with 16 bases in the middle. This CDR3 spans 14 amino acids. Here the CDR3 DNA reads TGTGCCAGCAGAGATCCCCGGTTACCGGAGACCCAGTACTTC. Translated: CASRDPRLPETQYF.

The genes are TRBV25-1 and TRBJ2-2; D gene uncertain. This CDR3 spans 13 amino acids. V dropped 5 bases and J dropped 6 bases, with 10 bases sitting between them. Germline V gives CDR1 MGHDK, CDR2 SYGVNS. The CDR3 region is CASSPQFPGELFF. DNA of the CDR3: TGTGCCAGCAGTCCACAATTCCCCGGGGAGCTGTTTTTT.

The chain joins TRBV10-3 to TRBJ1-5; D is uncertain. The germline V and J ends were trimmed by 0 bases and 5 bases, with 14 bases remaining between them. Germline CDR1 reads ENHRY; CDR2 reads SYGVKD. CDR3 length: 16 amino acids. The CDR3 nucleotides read TGTGCCATCAGTGAGTCGAGTTGGCGGAGCGATCAGCCCCAGCATTTT. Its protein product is CAISESSWRSDQPQHF.

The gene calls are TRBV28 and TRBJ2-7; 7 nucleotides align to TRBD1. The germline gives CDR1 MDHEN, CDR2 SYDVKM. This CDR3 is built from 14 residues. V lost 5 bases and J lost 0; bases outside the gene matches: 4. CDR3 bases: TGTGCCAGCAGTAAGGGACAGCACTCCTACGAGCAGTACTTC. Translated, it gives CASSKGQHSYEQYF.

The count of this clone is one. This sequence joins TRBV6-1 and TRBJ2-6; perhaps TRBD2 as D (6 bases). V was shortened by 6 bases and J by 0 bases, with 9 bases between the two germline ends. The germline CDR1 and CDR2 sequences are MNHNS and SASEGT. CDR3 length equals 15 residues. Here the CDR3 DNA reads TGTGCCAGCAGGGAGGGGAACTCTGGGGCCAACGTCCTGACTTTC. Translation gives CASREGNSGANVLTF.

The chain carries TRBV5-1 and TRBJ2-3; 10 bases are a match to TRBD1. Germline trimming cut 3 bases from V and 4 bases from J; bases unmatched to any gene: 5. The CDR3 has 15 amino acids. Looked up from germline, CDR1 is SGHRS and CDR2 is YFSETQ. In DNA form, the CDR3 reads TGCGCCAGCAGCTCACCGGGACAGGGGTCAGATACGCAGTATTTT. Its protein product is CASSSPGQGSDTQYF.

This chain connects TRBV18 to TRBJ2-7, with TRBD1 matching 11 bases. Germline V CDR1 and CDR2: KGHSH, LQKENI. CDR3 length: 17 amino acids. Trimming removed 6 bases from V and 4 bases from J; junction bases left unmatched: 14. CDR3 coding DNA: TGTGCCAGCTCCCTCCGGACAGGGGGCTTTTCGGGTTACGAGCAGTACTTC. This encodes CASSLRTGGFSGYEQYF.

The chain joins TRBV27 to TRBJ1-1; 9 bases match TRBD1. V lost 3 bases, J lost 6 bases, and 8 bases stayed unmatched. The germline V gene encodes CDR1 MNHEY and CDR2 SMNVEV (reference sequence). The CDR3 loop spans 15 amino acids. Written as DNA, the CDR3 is TGTGCCAGCAGTTTGCCGGGACAGGGTTCGTCTGAAGCTTTCTTT. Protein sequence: CASSLPGQGSSEAFF.

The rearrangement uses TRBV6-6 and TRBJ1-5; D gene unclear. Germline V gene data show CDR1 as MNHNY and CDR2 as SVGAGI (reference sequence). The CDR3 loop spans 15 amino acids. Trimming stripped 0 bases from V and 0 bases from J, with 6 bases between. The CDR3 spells CASSYSQYSNQPQHF. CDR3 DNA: TGTGCCAGCAGTTACTCCCAGTATAGCAATCAGCCCCAGCATTTT.

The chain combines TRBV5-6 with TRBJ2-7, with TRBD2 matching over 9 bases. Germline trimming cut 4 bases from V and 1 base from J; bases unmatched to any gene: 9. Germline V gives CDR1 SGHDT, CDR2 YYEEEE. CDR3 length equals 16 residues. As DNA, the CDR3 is TGTGCCAGCAGCCACCGCCCGGGACTAGCATCCTACGAGCAGTACTTC. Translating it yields CASSHRPGLASYEQYF.

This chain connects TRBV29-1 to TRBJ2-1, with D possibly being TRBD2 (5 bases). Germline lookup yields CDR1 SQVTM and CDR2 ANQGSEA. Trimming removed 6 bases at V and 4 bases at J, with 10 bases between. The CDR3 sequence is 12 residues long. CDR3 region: CSVTRTYNEQFF. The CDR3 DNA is TGCAGCGTCACCCGGACTTACAATGAGCAGTTCTTC.

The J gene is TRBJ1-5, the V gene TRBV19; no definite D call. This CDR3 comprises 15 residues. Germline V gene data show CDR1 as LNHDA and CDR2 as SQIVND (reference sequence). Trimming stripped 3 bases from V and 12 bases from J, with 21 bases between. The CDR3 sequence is CASSIRDGSLAGQHF. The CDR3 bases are TGTGCCAGTAGTATCCGAGACGGTTCCCTGGCGGGCCAGCATTTT.

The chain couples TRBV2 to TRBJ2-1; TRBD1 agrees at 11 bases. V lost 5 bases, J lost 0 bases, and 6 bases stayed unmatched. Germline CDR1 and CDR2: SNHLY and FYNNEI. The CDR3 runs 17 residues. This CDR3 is CASSMGQGVSSYNEQFF. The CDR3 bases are TGTGCCAGCAGTATGGGACAGGGGGTTAGCTCCTACAATGAGCAGTTCTTC.

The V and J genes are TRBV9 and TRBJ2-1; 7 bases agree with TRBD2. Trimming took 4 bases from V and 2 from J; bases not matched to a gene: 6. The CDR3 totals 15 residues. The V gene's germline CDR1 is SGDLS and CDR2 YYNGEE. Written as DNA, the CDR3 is TGTGCCAGCAGCCCGCAAGCGGGAACCTACAATGAGCAGTTCTTC. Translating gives CASSPQAGTYNEQFF.

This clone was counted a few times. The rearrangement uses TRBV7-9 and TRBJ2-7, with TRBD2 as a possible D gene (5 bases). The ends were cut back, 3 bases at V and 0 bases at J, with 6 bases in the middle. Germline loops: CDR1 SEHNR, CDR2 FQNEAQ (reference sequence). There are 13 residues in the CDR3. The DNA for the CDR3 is TGTGCCAGCAGCTTCGAGGGCTCCTACGAGCAGTACTTC. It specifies CASSFEGSYEQYF. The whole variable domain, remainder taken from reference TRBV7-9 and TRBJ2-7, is DTGVSQNPRHKITKRGQNVTFRCDPISEHNRLYWYRQTLGQGPEFLTYFQNEAQLEKSRLLSDRFSAERPKGSFSTLEIQRTEQGDSAMYLCASSFEGSYEQYFGPGTRLTVT.

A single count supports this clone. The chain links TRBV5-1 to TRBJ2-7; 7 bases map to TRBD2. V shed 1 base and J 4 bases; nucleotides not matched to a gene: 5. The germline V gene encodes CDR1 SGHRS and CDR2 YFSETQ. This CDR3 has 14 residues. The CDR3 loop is CASSLRGSTYEQYF. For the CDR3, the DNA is TGCGCCAGCAGCTTGCGCGGGAGCACATACGAGCAGTACTTC.

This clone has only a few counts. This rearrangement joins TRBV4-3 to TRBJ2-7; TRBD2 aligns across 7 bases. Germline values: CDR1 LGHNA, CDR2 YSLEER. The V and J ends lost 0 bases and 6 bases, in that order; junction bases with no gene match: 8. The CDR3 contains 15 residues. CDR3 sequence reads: CASSQDRETSFEQYF. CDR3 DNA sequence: TGCGCCAGCAGCCAAGATCGAGAGACTAGCTTCGAGCAGTACTTC.

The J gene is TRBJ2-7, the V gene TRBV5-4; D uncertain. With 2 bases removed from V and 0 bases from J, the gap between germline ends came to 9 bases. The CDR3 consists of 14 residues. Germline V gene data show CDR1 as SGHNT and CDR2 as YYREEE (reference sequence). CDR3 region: CASSFYRSSYEQYF. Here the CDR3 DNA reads TGTGCCAGCAGCTTTTATAGGAGCTCCTACGAGCAGTACTTC.

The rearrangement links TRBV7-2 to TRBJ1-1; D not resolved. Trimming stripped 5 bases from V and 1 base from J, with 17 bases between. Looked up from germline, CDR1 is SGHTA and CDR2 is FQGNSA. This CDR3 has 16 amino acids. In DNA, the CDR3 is TGTGCCAGCAGCAACCCCCAAATACCAGGGAACACTGAAGCTTTCTTT. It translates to CASSNPQIPGNTEAFF.

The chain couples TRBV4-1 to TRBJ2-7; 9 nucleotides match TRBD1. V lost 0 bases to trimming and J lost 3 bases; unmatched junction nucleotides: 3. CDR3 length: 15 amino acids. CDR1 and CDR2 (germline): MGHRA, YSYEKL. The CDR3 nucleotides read TGCGCCAGCAGCCAAGAAGGACAGGGGATCTACGAGCAGTACTTC. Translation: CASSQEGQGIYEQYF.

CDR3 sequence: CASSFGQPRETQYF. CDR3 in DNA: TGTGCCAGCAGTTTCGGACAACCCCGAGAGACCCAGTACTTC. The chain couples TRBV5-6 to TRBJ2-5, with D possibly being TRBD1 (5 bases). The CDR3 totals 14 residues. V lost 5 bases, J lost 4 bases, and 15 bases lay in between. The germline gives CDR1 SGHDT, CDR2 YYEEEE.

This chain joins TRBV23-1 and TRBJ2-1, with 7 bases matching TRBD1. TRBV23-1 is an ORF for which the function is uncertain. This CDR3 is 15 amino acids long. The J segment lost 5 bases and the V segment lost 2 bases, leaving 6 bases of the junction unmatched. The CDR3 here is CASSQAGTANNEQFF. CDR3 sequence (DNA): TGCGCCAGCAGTCAAGCCGGGACAGCGAACAATGAGCAGTTCTTC.

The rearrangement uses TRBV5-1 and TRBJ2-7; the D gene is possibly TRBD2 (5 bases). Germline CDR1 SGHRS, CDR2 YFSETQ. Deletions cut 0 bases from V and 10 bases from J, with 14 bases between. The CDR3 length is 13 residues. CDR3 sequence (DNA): TGCGCCAGCAGCTTGGTGGGGAGCGGCCTTCAGTACTTC. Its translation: CASSLVGSGLQYF.

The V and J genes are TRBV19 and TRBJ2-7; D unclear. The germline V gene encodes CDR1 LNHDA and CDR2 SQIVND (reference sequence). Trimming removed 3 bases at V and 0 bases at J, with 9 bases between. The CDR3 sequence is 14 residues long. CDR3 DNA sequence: TGTGCCAGTAGTATTCAGGTTTTCTCCTACGAGCAGTACTTC. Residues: CASSIQVFSYEQYF. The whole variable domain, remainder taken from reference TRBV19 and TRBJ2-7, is DGGITQSPKYLFRKEGQNVTLSCEQNLNHDAMYWYRQDPGQGLRLIYYSQIVNDFQKGDIAEGYSVSREKKESFPLTVTSAQKNPTAFYLCASSIQVFSYEQYFGPGTRLTVT.

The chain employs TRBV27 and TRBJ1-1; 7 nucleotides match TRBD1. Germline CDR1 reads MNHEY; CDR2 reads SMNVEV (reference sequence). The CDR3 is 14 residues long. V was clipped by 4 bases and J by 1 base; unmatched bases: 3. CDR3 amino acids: CASSWGQSNTEAFF. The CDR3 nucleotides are TGTGCCAGCAGTTGGGGACAGTCGAACACTGAAGCTTTCTTT.